This T cell receptor beta chain appears in the sequencing data of a study of identical twins. Study-wide points: Fewer insertions characterized abundant cord blood beta clonotypes, whereas memory repertoires showed none.

Only a few counts were recorded for this clonotype. As yet, its antigen is unknown. TCRdb called the 5' RACE reads again in MiXCR, with one record for every CDR3 protein. The sample gives under 300,000 distinct CDR3 sequences, more than 9.5% of which show up once; 3.5% to 5% is in the top ten. There are 15 residues in the CDR3. V was cut by 4 bases and J by 2 bases, with 12 bases left in between. Germline CDR1 and CDR2: MNHEY and SVGAGI. The same sample was also studied in work on yellow fever vaccine responses in identical twins.

Material: memory (CD45RO+) T cells sorted from blood. This chain joins TRBV6-5 and TRBJ2-1; possible D gene TRBD1, 5 bases. The sequence derives from a woman younger than 35 in good health. This CDR3 reads CASSSTASTYNEQFF. The CDR3 DNA sequence: TGTGCCAGCAGTTCGACAGCTTCCACCTACAATGAGCAGTTCTTC.